The 10 T cell receptor beta chains reported below all come from one sample, sequenced in a study of blood T cell repertoires in COVID-19. Clones were read by immunoSEQ multiplex PCR, and TCRdb kept only the in-frame ones, dropping some. The sample has 200,000 to 250,000 clones, approximately 81% seen once. Sequenced input: peripheral blood. Every receptor here comes from a man aged 35 to 55 with acute or convalescent COVID-19.

The table lists this clone with many counts. V and J are TRBV12-3 or TRBV12-4 and TRBJ1-2; 7 nucleotides align to TRBD1. The CDR3 is 12 amino acids. V was clipped by 4 bases and J by 4 bases; unmatched bases: 0. The CDR3, as DNA: TGTGCCAGCAGTTACAGGGGCTATGGCTACACCTTC. Protein product: CASSYRGYGYTF.

The V and J genes are TRBV18 and TRBJ2-7; 9 bases map to TRBD1. The CDR3 has 13 residues. V lost 3 bases and J lost 6; bases outside the gene matches: 3. CDR1 and CDR2 (germline): KGHSH, LQKENI. CDR3 loop: CASSPGQGTEQYF. CDR3 coding DNA: TGTGCCAGCTCACCGGGACAGGGAACCGAGCAGTACTTC.

The chain is built from TRBV19 and TRBJ2-7; the D gene is possibly TRBD2 (5 bases). The ends were cut back, 3 bases at V and 1 base at J, with 10 bases in the middle. CDR3 length equals 14 residues. The germline CDR1 and CDR2 sequences are LNHDA and SQIVND (reference sequence). The CDR3 spells CASSIGDLSYEQYF. The CDR3 nucleotides read TGTGCCAGTAGTATCGGGGATTTATCCTACGAGCAGTACTTC.

V is TRBV27 and J is TRBJ2-5; 7 bases match TRBD2. The CDR3 has 13 amino acids. Germline lookup yields CDR1 MNHEY and CDR2 SMNVEV (reference sequence). V gave up 8 bases and J gave up 2 bases; unmatched junction bases: 5. The CDR3 nucleotides are TGTGCCAGCCAGCGGGACTTACAAGAGACCCAGTACTTC. It encodes CASQRDLQETQYF.

The rearrangement links TRBV7-2 to TRBJ1-6, with TRBD1 matching 9 bases. V lost 5 bases, J lost 4 bases, and 6 bases stayed unmatched. CDR3 length equals 16 residues. Germline assignment: CDR1 SGHTA and CDR2 FQGNSA. The CDR3 nucleotides are TGTGCCAGCAGCGGGATGGACAGGGGATATAATTCACCCCTCCACTTT. Its translation is CASSGMDRGYNSPLHF.

This chain uses TRBV5-4 with TRBJ1-2; weak D call: TRBD1 (6 bases). This CDR3 comprises 14 residues. Germline assignment: CDR1 SGHNT and CDR2 YYREEE (reference sequence). V lost 2 bases and J 4 bases, leaving 12 bases between the germline ends. This CDR3 is CASSLRQDGYGYTF. The CDR3 DNA sequence: TGTGCCAGCAGCTTACGACAGGATGGCTATGGCTACACCTTC.

The chain links TRBV6-4 to TRBJ1-6, with 7 bases lining up with TRBD1. The CDR3 runs to 12 residues. Germline-derived CDR1 and CDR2 are MRHNA and SNTAGT. V shed 8 bases and J 8 bases; nucleotides not matched to a gene: 3. The CDR3 DNA reads TGTGCCAGCGGAACAGGGGATTCACCCCTCCACTTT. It is translated as CASGTGDSPLHF.

The chain uses TRBV28 and TRBJ2-5; TRBD1 matches at 9 bases. The length of the CDR3 is 15 residues. J gave up 4 bases and V 6 bases, and 9 bases lay outside the gene matches. The V gene's germline CDR1 is MDHEN and CDR2 SYDVKM. The CDR3 reads CASRTPTGGRETQYF. CDR3 nucleotide sequence: TGTGCCAGCAGGACCCCCACAGGGGGCAGAGAGACCCAGTACTTC. Looking up the rest from reference TRBV28 and TRBJ2-5 gives the full variable domain: DVKVTQSSRYLVKRTGEKVFLECVQDMDHENMFWYRQDPGLGLRLIYFSYDVKMKEKGDIPEGYSVSREKKERFSLILESASTNQTSMYLCASRTPTGGRETQYFGPGTRLLVL.

The chain recombines TRBV7-2 with TRBJ1-2; maybe TRBD1 (5 bases). V lost 6 bases and J lost 3, with 11 bases in between. The CDR3 has 13 amino acids. CDR1 is SGHTA, CDR2 FQGNSA, per germline. The CDR3 region is CASRSGSDYGYTF. DNA of the CDR3: TGTGCCAGCAGGTCAGGGTCGGACTATGGCTACACCTTC. Full variable domain (outside the CDR3, taken from reference TRBV7-2 and TRBJ1-2): GAGVSQSPSNKVTEKGKDVELRCDPISGHTALYWYRQSLGQGLEFLIYFQGNSAPDKSGLPSDRFSAERTGGSVSTLTIQRTQQEDSAVYLCASRSGSDYGYTFGSGTRLTVV.

This chain uses TRBV19 with TRBJ2-2, with a possible D match to TRBD1 (6 bases). Germline V lookup: CDR1 LNHDA, CDR2 SQIVND (reference sequence). The V and J ends lost 7 bases and 2 bases respectively, with 11 bases between them. The CDR3 has 14 amino acids. The CDR3: CASNPGTNTGELFF. CDR3 sequence (DNA): TGTGCCAGTAACCCAGGGACAAACACCGGGGAGCTGTTTTTT.